Described below is a single TCR beta chain sequence and its context. Its specificity is not known. Germline V gives CDR1 MDHEN, CDR2 SYDVKM. The CDR3 consists of 15 residues. Trimming removed 5 bases from V and 5 bases from J; junction bases left unmatched: 7. The sample originates from a study of T cell responses to AZD1222 COVID-19 vaccine. Study outcomes and limitations: The study found vaccine-associated CD4 TCRs spanning spike, dominant at 160-218 and 743-854. It should be noted that donors were predominantly white British and more often female, and clonal diversity was possibly underestimated. Spike-specific TCR repertoires showed rising breadth and depth after two AZD1222 doses.

Profiled with immunoSEQ multiplex PCR; TCRdb holds only in-frame clones, not every one. The sample includes fewer than 150,000 clones, under 90% of them seen just once. The specimen comprised peripheral blood, sampled 28 days after the second AZD1222 dose. The TCR sequence derives from an adult who received the AZD1222 COVID-19 vaccine. The chain is built from TRBV28 and TRBJ1-3, with 9 bases aligning to TRBD1. CDR3: CASSPGQGHRNTIYF. The CDR3 bases are TGTGCCAGCAGTCCGGGACAGGGTCACCGAAACACCATATATTTT.